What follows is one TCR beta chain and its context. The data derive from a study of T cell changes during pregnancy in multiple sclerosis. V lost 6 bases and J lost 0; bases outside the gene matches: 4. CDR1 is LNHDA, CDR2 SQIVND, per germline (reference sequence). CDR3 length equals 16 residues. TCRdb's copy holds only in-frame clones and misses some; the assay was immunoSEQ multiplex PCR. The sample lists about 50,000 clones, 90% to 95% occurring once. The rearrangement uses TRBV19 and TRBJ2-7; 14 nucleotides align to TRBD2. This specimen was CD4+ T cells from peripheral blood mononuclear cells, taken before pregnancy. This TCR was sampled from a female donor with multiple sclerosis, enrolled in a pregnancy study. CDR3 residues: CASSRLAGGTSYEQYF. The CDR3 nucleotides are TGTGCCAGTAGCCGACTAGCGGGAGGGACCTCCTACGAGCAGTACTTC.